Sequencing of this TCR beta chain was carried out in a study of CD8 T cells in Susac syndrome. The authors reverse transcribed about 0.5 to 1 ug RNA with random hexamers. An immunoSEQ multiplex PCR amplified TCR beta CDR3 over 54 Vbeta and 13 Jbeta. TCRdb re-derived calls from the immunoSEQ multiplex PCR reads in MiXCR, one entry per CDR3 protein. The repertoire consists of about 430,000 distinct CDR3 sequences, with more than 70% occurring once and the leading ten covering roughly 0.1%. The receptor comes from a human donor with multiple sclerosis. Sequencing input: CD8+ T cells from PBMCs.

CDR3 bases: TGTGCCAGCAGAATACCGGAAACCCTTGGAGCTTTCTTT. Its translation is CASRIPETLGAFF. V and J are TRBV6-2 or TRBV6-3 and TRBJ1-1, with D unresolved. The germline CDR1 and CDR2 sequences are MNHEY and SVGEGT. The CDR3 spans 13 residues. Trimming cost V 6 bases and J 10 bases, with 18 bases left between them.